Listed below are T cell receptor beta chains from one sample, sequenced in a study of blood T cell repertoires in COVID-19. Assay used: immunoSEQ multiplex PCR; TCRdb lists only in-frame clones, some missing. The sample lists about 180,000 clones; about 81% were seen once. The sequencing input was peripheral blood. These receptors originate from a woman of 80 years or more with COVID-19, enrolled during active disease. Each CDR3 is given with its conserved first and last residue. Fields, in order: V gene, J gene, clone size, D gene, CDR3 DNA, CDR3 protein. The D gene is left open where the match is weak. The listing skips clone size in some rows; elsewhere it reads once, few, many or a size class.

v_gene: TRBV6-1; j_gene: TRBJ1-5; abundance: NA; d_gene: NA; CDR3nt: TGTGCCAGCAGTGAACTATCAGGTCAGCCCCAGCATTTT; CDR3aa: CASSELSGQPQHF
v_gene: TRBV2; j_gene: TRBJ1-2; abundance: NA; d_gene: NA; CDR3nt: TGTGCCAGCAGTGGGGGGGTCGCCCGGGGTAACGGCTACACCTTC; CDR3aa: CASSGGVARGNGYTF
v_gene: TRBV2; j_gene: TRBJ2-1; abundance: NA; d_gene: NA; CDR3nt: TGTGCCAGCAGTGGAGTCTCCTACAATGAGCAGTTCTTC; CDR3aa: CASSGVSYNEQFF
v_gene: TRBV7-9; j_gene: TRBJ2-7; abundance: once; d_gene: TRBD1; CDR3nt: TGTGCCAGCAGCACGGGACAGGGGATCTACGAGCAGTACTTC; CDR3aa: CASSTGQGIYEQYF
v_gene: TRBV7-2; j_gene: TRBJ2-7; abundance: NA; d_gene: TRBD1; CDR3nt: TGTGCCAGCAGCCGTACCCAGGGGGCGCACGAGCAGTACTTC; CDR3aa: CASSRTQGAHEQYF
v_gene: TRBV5-5; j_gene: TRBJ2-7; abundance: NA; d_gene: TRBD1; CDR3nt: TGTGCCAGCAGCCGGAGGACAGGCGACTCCTACGAGCAGTACTTC; CDR3aa: CASSRRTGDSYEQYF
v_gene: TRBV18; j_gene: TRBJ2-7; abundance: NA; d_gene: NA; CDR3nt: TGTGCCAGCTCCCACAGGGCCACGGGCGAGCAGTACTTC; CDR3aa: CASSHRATGEQYF
v_gene: TRBV5-1; j_gene: TRBJ2-7; abundance: NA; d_gene: TRBD2; CDR3nt: TGCGCCAGCAGCAAATTAGCGGGAGCGGACGAGCAGTACTTC; CDR3aa: CASSKLAGADEQYF
v_gene: TRBV28; j_gene: TRBJ1-4; abundance: NA; d_gene: NA; CDR3nt: TGTGCCAGCAGCAGCGGGTCTTATGAAAAACTGTTTTTT; CDR3aa: CASSSGSYEKLFF
v_gene: TRBV18; j_gene: TRBJ1-4; abundance: NA; d_gene: TRBD1; CDR3nt: TGTGCCAGCTCACCCCTACCGGGACAGGGGAATGAAAAACTGTTTTTT; CDR3aa: CASSPLPGQGNEKLFF
v_gene: TRBV7-2; j_gene: TRBJ2-7; abundance: NA; d_gene: TRBD1; CDR3nt: TGTGCCAGCAGTACCGGGACAGGGGGCTTCGGCGAGCAGTACTTC; CDR3aa: CASSTGTGGFGEQYF
v_gene: TRBV4-1; j_gene: TRBJ2-1; abundance: NA; d_gene: TRBD1; CDR3nt: TGCGCCAGCAGCCAAGACCGGACAGGGTCCGACAATGAGCAGTTCTTC; CDR3aa: CASSQDRTGSDNEQFF
v_gene: TRBV24-1; j_gene: TRBJ1-4; abundance: NA; d_gene: TRBD1; CDR3nt: TGTGCCACCAGTGATGCCGACAGGGGAAGAAATGAAAAACTGTTTTTT; CDR3aa: CATSDADRGRNEKLFF
v_gene: TRBV6-5; j_gene: TRBJ1-5; abundance: many; d_gene: NA; CDR3nt: TGTGCCAGCAGTTCACCCGGGGGGGTCAATCAGCCCCAGCATTTT; CDR3aa: CASSSPGGVNQPQHF
v_gene: TRBV5-4; j_gene: TRBJ2-7; abundance: NA; d_gene: TRBD1; CDR3nt: TGTGCCAGCAGCCTGGGACAGGGGAGACACGAGCAGTACTTC; CDR3aa: CASSLGQGRHEQYF
v_gene: TRBV11-3; j_gene: TRBJ2-3; abundance: NA; d_gene: TRBD2; CDR3nt: TGTGCCACCTCACTAGCGGGAATAGATACGCAGTATTTT; CDR3aa: CATSLAGIDTQYF
v_gene: TRBV5-5; j_gene: TRBJ1-1; abundance: NA; d_gene: TRBD1; CDR3nt: TGTGCCAGCAGCTTGACCACAGGGGCTGGCACTGAAGCTTTCTTT; CDR3aa: CASSLTTGAGTEAFF
v_gene: TRBV27; j_gene: TRBJ2-3; abundance: NA; d_gene: TRBD2; CDR3nt: TGTGCCAGCAGTTCGGAAAGCGGGGCTACCACAGATACGCAGTATTTT; CDR3aa: CASSSESGATTDTQYF
v_gene: TRBV6-5; j_gene: TRBJ1-6; abundance: NA; d_gene: TRBD1; CDR3nt: TGTGCCAGCAGTTATCGGACAGGGTTCAACTCACCCCTCCACTTT; CDR3aa: CASSYRTGFNSPLHF
v_gene: TRBV5-1; j_gene: TRBJ1-4; abundance: NA; d_gene: NA; CDR3nt: TGCGCCAGCAGCTTGGACCAGGGCAGTGCAACTAATGAAAAACTGTTTTTT; CDR3aa: CASSLDQGSATNEKLFF
v_gene: TRBV7-3; j_gene: TRBJ2-1; abundance: once; d_gene: NA; CDR3nt: TGTGCCAGCAGCTTAAGTATACTAGTGAATGAGCAGTTCTTC; CDR3aa: CASSLSILVNEQFF
v_gene: TRBV12-5; j_gene: TRBJ1-5; abundance: NA; d_gene: TRBD1; CDR3nt: TGTGCTAGTGGCCATCTACAGGGGGCCCTCAATCAGCCCCAGCATTTT; CDR3aa: CASGHLQGALNQPQHF
v_gene: TRBV27; j_gene: TRBJ1-2; abundance: NA; d_gene: TRBD1; CDR3nt: TGTGCCAGCAGAAGAATCTACAGGGGTTGGGACTATGGCTACACCTTC; CDR3aa: CASRRIYRGWDYGYTF
v_gene: TRBV5-1; j_gene: TRBJ1-4; abundance: NA; d_gene: TRBD1; CDR3nt: TGCGCCAGCAGCTCGACAGGGGTTGGTAATGAAAAACTGTTTTTT; CDR3aa: CASSSTGVGNEKLFF
v_gene: TRBV25-1; j_gene: TRBJ2-3; abundance: NA; d_gene: TRBD2; CDR3nt: TGTGCCAGCAGTGAAGTCGGGAGCGGGAGTAATACGCAGTATTTT; CDR3aa: CASSEVGSGSNTQYF